This entry concerns a single T cell receptor beta chain. The CDR3 is made up of 11 amino acids. Trimming removed 4 bases from V and 6 bases from J, with 9 bases in between. From germline, CDR1 is SQVTM and CDR2 ANQGSEA. This record comes from a study of blood T cell repertoires in COVID-19. Across the whole study: Samples came from the United States, Italy and Spain, spanning acute and convalescent COVID-19. In each case, the material was cDNA or gDNA derived from T cells, B-cell-depleted T cells, or PBMCs.

In the original processing: Nucleated cell number was recorded as an estimate derived from reference gene primer amplification. The repertoire was sequenced with immunoSEQ multiplex PCR; TCRdb's copy has only in-frame clones and lacks some. V, J and clone size were drawn from that table, and D and trimming were deduced from the DNA. In the table there are about 210,000 clones, 85% to 90% of which are singletons. The TCR comes from a man younger than 35 with active or convalescent COVID-19. Sequenced material: peripheral blood. The chain joins TRBV29-1 to TRBJ1-2, with unresolved D. DNA of the CDR3: TGCAGCGTTGTCCCCCATGATGGCTACACCTTC. It is translated as CSVVPHDGYTF. The full variable domain, in which reference TRBV29-1 and TRBJ1-2 provide the parts outside the CDR3, is SAVISQKPSRDICQRGTSLTIQCQVDSQVTMMFWYRQQPGQSLTLIATANQGSEATYESGFVIDKFPISRPNLTFSTLTVSNMSPEDSSIYLCSVVPHDGYTFGSGTRLTVV.